This T cell receptor beta chain was identified in a study of T-cell reconstitution after alpha-beta-depleted transplantation in children. Broader study findings: Reports say that about two months after transplant, the alpha-beta T cells came out of several hundred graft clones that had expanded. In some patients, recipient T cells and intrathymic progenitors surviving conditioning explained high day-60 diversity. T-cell counts and diversity at one year post-transplant came mainly from newly produced T cells.

This clonotype was recorded at least ten times. Its antigen is not identified. Germline V gene lookup returns CDR1 SQVTM and CDR2 ANQGSEA. Trimming removed 8 bases from V and 6 bases from J; junction bases left unmatched: 9. The length of the CDR3 is 13 residues. This sample's TCRbeta library carried unique molecular identifier barcodes. From the PCR reads, TCRdb called clonotypes with MiXCR, one entry per CDR3 protein. The sample lists more than 200,000 distinct CDR3 sequences; 25% were seen once. The sequence was collected from a girl aged 2 to 9 with Fanconi anemia, due to receive a stem cell transplant. The chain employs TRBV29-1 and TRBJ2-7; 11 bases agree with TRBD1. Sample: PBMCs, taken before TCRalphabeta/CD19-depleted stem cell transplant. Here the CDR3 reads CSTWTGGFSEQYF. Written as DNA, the CDR3 is TGCAGCACCTGGACAGGGGGCTTTAGCGAGCAGTACTTC.